This is a list of T cell receptor beta chains from one sample in a study of shared clonotypes between healthy human individuals. Clones were sequenced by immunoSEQ multiplex PCR, and TCRdb holds only the in-frame ones, with some missing. The sample lists more than 1 million clones, 75% to 80% occurring once. Source material: memory CD4+ T cells from PBMCs. These receptors were taken from a man between 18 and 29 years old in good health. Some clones in this sample may be carry-over from other donors' samples. CDR3s include the opening cysteine and the closing phenylalanine or tryptophan. D genes are given only for firm matches. The size entry is marked missing in some rows and otherwise reads once, few, many or a size class.

j_call | d_call | clone_size | v_call | cdr3_aa | cdr3_nt
TRBJ1-3 | NA | NA | TRBV6-5 | CASSQGGNTIYF | TGTGCCAGCAGCCAAGGGGGAAACACCATATATTTT
TRBJ2-7 | TRBD2 | NA | TRBV4-1 | CASSHPSSGGVSGQYF | TGCGCCAGCAGCCACCCCTCTAGCGGGGGTGTGTCCGGGCAGTACTTC
TRBJ2-3 | NA | NA | TRBV4-3 | CASSPKFGIDTQYF | TGCGCCAGCAGCCCGAAGTTTGGGATTGATACGCAGTATTTT
TRBJ1-1 | NA | NA | TRBV7-8 | CASSLVTGIGTEAFF | TGTGCCAGCAGCTTAGTAACAGGGATAGGAACTGAAGCTTTCTTT
TRBJ1-1 | TRBD1 | NA | TRBV29-1 | CSVQGGTEAFF | TGCAGCGTTCAGGGGGGCACTGAAGCTTTCTTT
TRBJ2-5 | TRBD1 | few | TRBV11-3 | CASSFSRGQGETQYF | TGTGCCAGCAGCTTTTCCAGGGGGCAAGGAGAGACCCAGTACTTC
TRBJ2-5 | NA | NA | TRBV6-5 | CASSYANGEETQYF | TGTGCCAGCAGTTACGCGAATGGGGAAGAGACCCAGTACTTC
TRBJ1-2 | TRBD1 | NA | TRBV28 | CASTPGQGGYTF | TGTGCCAGCACCCCGGGACAGGGTGGCTACACCTTC
TRBJ2-5 | NA | NA | TRBV5-1 | CASSLSRAGETQYF | TGCGCCAGCAGCTTGAGCAGGGCGGGAGAGACCCAGTACTTC
TRBJ2-6 | TRBD1 | many | TRBV9 | CASTIQGSGANVLTF | TGTGCCAGCACCATACAGGGGTCTGGGGCCAACGTCCTGACTTTC
TRBJ2-7 | TRBD2 | NA | TRBV7-3 | CASSLEGTSGSREQYF | TGTGCCAGCAGCCTAGAAGGGACTAGCGGGAGTCGAGAGCAGTACTTC
TRBJ2-1 | TRBD2 | NA | TRBV7-9 | CASSFSGGEQFF | TGTGCCAGCAGCTTCAGCGGGGGTGAGCAGTTCTTC
TRBJ2-1 | TRBD1 | NA | TRBV27 | CASSRGQGLGEQFF | TGTGCCAGCAGTAGGGGACAGGGATTGGGTGAGCAGTTCTTC
TRBJ1-5 | NA | NA | TRBV7-3 | CASSLTGAGQPQHF | TGTGCCAGCAGCTTAACAGGGGCTGGTCAGCCCCAGCATTTT
TRBJ2-3 | NA | NA | TRBV7-9 | CASRRSTDTQYF | TGTGCCAGCAGGAGGAGCACAGATACGCAGTATTTT
TRBJ1-1 | TRBD1 | NA | TRBV2 | CASNPQGLSTEAFF | TGTGCCAGCAACCCACAGGGGTTGTCCACTGAAGCTTTCTTT
TRBJ2-7 | NA | NA | TRBV6-6 | CASSRPGLGHYEQYF | TGTGCCAGCAGCAGGCCGGGACTGGGGCACTACGAGCAGTACTTC
TRBJ2-7 | NA | NA | TRBV20-1 | CSARGSLF | TGCAGTGCACGGGGATCACTTTTC
TRBJ1-1 | TRBD1 | NA | TRBV9 | CASSGIGTGGGRRTEAFF | TGTGCCAGCAGCGGCATAGGGACAGGCGGAGGACGGCGTACTGAAGCTTTCTTT
TRBJ2-3 | TRBD2 | NA | TRBV4-2 | CASSQGASGRIDTQYF | TGTGCCAGCAGCCAAGGGGCTAGCGGGAGAATAGATACGCAGTATTTT
TRBJ2-5 | TRBD1 | NA | TRBV5-1 | CASSLTGPGQGLGRPRVPQYF | TGCGCCAGCAGCTTAACTGGACCCGGACAGGGTTTGGGCAGACCCAGGGTGCCCCAGTACTTC
TRBJ2-2 | NA | NA | TRBV9 | CASSVHLRSLAGELFF | TGTGCCAGCAGCGTACACTTGCGTTCCCTGGCCGGGGAGCTGTTTTTT
TRBJ2-1 | TRBD2 | NA | TRBV15 | CATSSRLARNYNEQFF | TGTGCCACCAGCTCCCGACTAGCGCGAAATTACAATGAGCAGTTCTTC
TRBJ2-1 | NA | NA | TRBV7-9 | CASSSLGSGNEQFF | TGTGCCAGCAGTTCCCTCGGGTCGGGTAATGAGCAGTTCTTC
TRBJ1-1 | NA | NA | TRBV5-1 | CASSPDGGGAFF | TGCGCCAGCAGCCCGGACGGTGGGGGGGCTTTCTTT
TRBJ2-3 | TRBD2 | NA | TRBV18 | CASSATSGSTGTDTQYF | TGTGCCAGCTCGGCCACTAGCGGGAGTACCGGGACAGATACGCAGTATTTT
TRBJ1-5 | NA | NA | TRBV30 | CAWSFAVYQPQHF | TGTGCCTGGAGTTTCGCCGTCTATCAGCCCCAGCATTTT
TRBJ2-7 | TRBD2 | NA | TRBV5-1 | CASSVLAGGPSEQYF | TGCGCCAGCAGCGTACTAGCGGGAGGGCCTAGCGAGCAGTACTTC
TRBJ2-1 | NA | NA | TRBV6-5 | CASSRQGNNEQFF | TGTGCCAGCAGCCGCCAGGGGAACAATGAGCAGTTCTTC
TRBJ2-5 | TRBD2 | few | TRBV5-1 | CASSFQGGKETQYF | TGCGCCAGCAGCTTTCAGGGAGGGAAAGAGACCCAGTACTTC
TRBJ1-2 | NA | once | TRBV14 | CASSQDRTHGYTF | TGTGCCAGCAGCCAAGACAGGACCCATGGCTACACCTTC
TRBJ2-7 | NA | few | TRBV30 | CAWSVLGYEQYF | TGTGCCTGGAGTGTACTCGGCTACGAGCAGTACTTC
TRBJ2-3 | NA | few | TRBV9 | CASRVLGSTDTQYF | TGTGCCAGCAGAGTCCTTGGTAGCACAGATACGCAGTATTTT
TRBJ2-1 | NA | NA | TRBV5-1 | CASSSGAGSDNEQFF | TGCGCCAGCAGCTCTGGGGCCGGGAGTGATAATGAGCAGTTCTTC
TRBJ2-2 | NA | NA | TRBV18 | CASSFTGETGTGELFF | TGTGCCAGCTCATTCACCGGGGAAACTGGCACCGGGGAGCTGTTTTTT
TRBJ1-1 | NA | NA | TRBV5-1 | CASSTQRGSTEAFF | TGCGCCAGCAGCACCCAGAGGGGATCCACTGAAGCTTTCTTT
TRBJ2-7 | NA | NA | TRBV28 | CASSSSGFEQYF | TGTGCCAGCAGCAGCTCTGGGTTCGAGCAGTACTTC
TRBJ1-2 | NA | NA | TRBV18 | CASSPPVSNNYGYTF | TGTGCCAGCTCACCACCGGTTTCGAATAACTATGGCTACACCTTC
TRBJ2-7 | TRBD2 | NA | TRBV27 | CASMHRGAYEQYF | TGTGCCAGCATGCACCGGGGGGCCTACGAGCAGTACTTC
TRBJ2-3 | NA | few | TRBV4-3 | CASSQAGRGATPDTQYF | TGCGCCAGCAGCCAGGCCGGTCGAGGAGCGACACCAGATACGCAGTATTTT
TRBJ1-3 | NA | NA | TRBV10-1 | CASSESYSGNTIYF | TGCGCCAGCAGTGAGTCGTACTCTGGAAACACCATATATTTT
TRBJ2-7 | NA | NA | TRBV5-5 | CASSLAGTEQYF | TGTGCCAGCAGCTTGGCTGGGACCGAGCAGTACTTC
TRBJ1-1 | NA | NA | TRBV19 | CASSNRELNTEAFF | TGTGCCAGTAGTAACCGGGAATTGAACACTGAAGCTTTCTTT
TRBJ1-2 | NA | NA | TRBV7-3 | CASSLARPWQEGYTF | TGTGCCAGCAGCTTAGCCCGACCTTGGCAGGAAGGCTACACCTTC
TRBJ2-1 | TRBD1 | NA | TRBV28 | CASSLTGGRYNEQFF | TGTGCCAGCAGTTTGACAGGGGGTCGCTACAATGAGCAGTTCTTC
TRBJ2-7 | TRBD2 | NA | TRBV28 | CASSLFASGRGQYF | TGTGCCAGCAGTTTATTCGCTAGCGGGAGAGGGCAGTACTTC
TRBJ1-1 | TRBD1 | NA | TRBV18 | CASSRAGAGGFTEAFF | TGTGCCAGCTCACGCGCTGGGGCAGGGGGTTTTACTGAAGCTTTCTTT
TRBJ1-2 | NA | NA | TRBV20-1 | CSALQVTETF | TGCAGTGCCTTACAAGTCACGGAAACCTTC
TRBJ1-1 | TRBD1 | once | TRBV29-1 | CSVGGWDRGNTEAFF | TGCAGCGTTGGTGGGTGGGACAGGGGGAACACTGAAGCTTTCTTT
TRBJ1-3 | TRBD1 | NA | TRBV5-1 | CASSLTQGVSGNTIYF | TGCGCCAGCAGCTTGACCCAGGGGGTGTCTGGAAACACCATATATTTT